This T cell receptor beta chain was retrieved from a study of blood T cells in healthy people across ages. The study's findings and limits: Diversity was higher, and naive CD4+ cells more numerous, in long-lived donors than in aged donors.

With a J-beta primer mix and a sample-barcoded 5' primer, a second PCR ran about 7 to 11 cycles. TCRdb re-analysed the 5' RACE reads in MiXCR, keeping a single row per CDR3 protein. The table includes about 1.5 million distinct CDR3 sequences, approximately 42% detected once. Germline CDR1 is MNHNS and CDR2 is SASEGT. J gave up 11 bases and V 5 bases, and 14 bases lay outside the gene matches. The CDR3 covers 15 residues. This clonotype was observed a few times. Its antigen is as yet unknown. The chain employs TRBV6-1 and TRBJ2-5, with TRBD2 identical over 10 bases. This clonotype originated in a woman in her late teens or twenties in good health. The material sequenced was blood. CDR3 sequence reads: CASSFGLAAYNEQYF. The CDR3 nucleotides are TGTGCCAGCAGTTTCGGACTAGCGGCCTACAATGAGCAGTACTTC.